This TCR beta chain was captured in a study of PD-L1 blockade in urothelial cancer. Looking at the study overall: After treatment start, blood was analyzed at 3 weeks (second dose) and at 6 weeks. Blood samples had a median of around 140,000 T cells, roughly 83,000 unique TCRs, and clonality roughly 0.08. Broader study findings: Durable-benefit patients expanded tumor-associated blood clones more at 3 weeks.

Turning to this clone: The antigen remains undetermined.

Time point in this sample: peripheral blood 6 weeks after treatment start. Germline V lookup: CDR1 MDHEN, CDR2 SYDVKM. The V gene lost 8 bases and the J gene lost 4 bases, with 4 bases spanning the gap. The length of the CDR3 is 10 residues. The data were produced by immunoSEQ multiplex PCR, yet TCRdb's version contains in-frame clones alone and is incomplete. This table holds 90,000 to 130,000 clones, approximately 90% found once. The material was PBMCs, obtained around atezolizumab (anti-PD-L1) treatment. The V and J genes are TRBV28 and TRBJ2-3; D is undetermined. This clonotype was obtained from a man in his 60s with urothelial cancer. The CDR3 DNA sequence: TGTGCCAGCGGCCCAGATACGCAGTATTTT. It codes for CASGPDTQYF.